A single sample is the source of the 20 T cell receptor beta chains below, sequenced in a study of T cells in narcolepsy. The table came from immunoSEQ multiplex PCR; TCRdb's copy has only in-frame clones and leaves some out. The sample has some 25,000 clones, roughly four fifths seen once. The sequenced sample consisted of CD45RA- memory CD4+ T cells from PBMCs. All receptors come from a human donor with narcolepsy.

The rearrangement links TRBV7-2 to TRBJ2-7; 9 bases map to TRBD1. From germline, CDR1 is SGHTA and CDR2 FQGNSA. There are 16 residues in the CDR3. V gave up 2 bases and J gave up 7 bases; unmatched junction bases: 12. The CDR3, as DNA: TGTGCCAGCAGCTTAAGTACGGGACAGGGAATCGAAGAGCAGTACTTC. Its translation: CASSLSTGQGIEEQYF.

The chain is built from TRBV19 and TRBJ1-1; no firm D call. The V gene's germline CDR1 is LNHDA and CDR2 SQIVND (reference sequence). The germline V and J ends were trimmed by 4 bases and 3 bases, with 9 bases remaining between them. This CDR3 has 13 amino acids. The CDR3 reads CASSKERDTEAFF. The CDR3 DNA follows: TGTGCCAGTAGTAAAGAGAGGGACACTGAAGCTTTCTTT.

The rearrangement links TRBV18 to TRBJ2-3; D call uncertain. Germline V lookup: CDR1 KGHSH, CDR2 LQKENI. This CDR3 comprises 16 residues. Between the trimmed V and J ends, which lost 0 bases and 10 bases, there was a span of 20 bases. As DNA, the CDR3 is TGTGCCAGCTCACCACCCGATTCCCAGGCAGGTGGGGCGCAGTATTTT. This translates into CASSPPDSQAGGAQYF.

The genes are TRBV18 and TRBJ2-5; 14 positions agree with TRBD2. This CDR3 is 14 amino acids long. V trimming: 6 bases; J trimming: 13 bases; junction bases outside the gene matches: 10. Per germline, CDR1 KGHSH and CDR2 LQKENI. As DNA, the CDR3 is TGTGCCAGCTCGCCTGGGACTAGCGGGGGAGAAAGGTACTTC. Translation gives CASSPGTSGGERYF. The entire variable domain, with the rest obtained from reference TRBV18 and TRBJ2-5, is as follows: NAGVMQNPRHLVRRRGQEARLRCSPMKGHSHVYWYRQLPEEGLKFMVYLQKENIIDESGMPKERFSAEFPKEGPSILRIQQVVRGDSAAYFCASSPGTSGGERYFGPGTRLLVL.

The chain carries TRBV19 and TRBJ2-7; 7 bases match TRBD2. The CDR3 runs to 15 residues. Trimming removed 5 bases from V and 6 bases from J; junction bases left unmatched: 13. Germline CDR1 and CDR2: LNHDA and SQIVND (reference sequence). CDR3 protein: CASSPTGGSSFEQYF. The CDR3, as DNA: TGTGCCAGTAGTCCTACTGGCGGGAGTAGTTTCGAGCAGTACTTC.

This sequence joins TRBV30 and TRBJ1-2; D call uncertain. The CDR3 runs to 12 residues. Germline loops: CDR1 GTSNPN, CDR2 SVGIG (reference sequence). V was pared by 4 bases and J by 5 bases, with 11 bases between. Written as DNA, the CDR3 is TGTGCCTGGAAGCCAGGAGAATATGGCTACACCTTC. Its translation is CAWKPGEYGYTF.

The chain has TRBV28 and TRBJ2-7; the match to TRBD2 covers 12 bases. This CDR3 is built from 13 residues. Germline CDR1 is MDHEN and CDR2 is SYDVKM. The junction had 1 base not matched to a gene; V was cut back by 8 bases and J by 2 bases. The CDR3 reads CASRTSGAYEQYF. The CDR3 DNA sequence: TGTGCCAGCCGGACTAGCGGGGCCTACGAGCAGTACTTC.

This chain links TRBV19 with TRBJ2-1; no definite D call. Germline loops: CDR1 LNHDA, CDR2 SQIVND (reference sequence). The CDR3 runs to 15 residues. Trimming pared 0 bases from V and 0 bases from J, leaving 6 bases between. The CDR3 loop reads CASSIETFSYNEQFF. The CDR3 nucleotides read TGTGCCAGTAGTATAGAGACCTTCTCCTACAATGAGCAGTTCTTC.

This sequence joins TRBV19 and TRBJ2-2; TRBD1 matches at 7 bases. J was trimmed by 0 bases and V by 8 bases; bases with no gene match: 3. The CDR3 extends over 14 amino acids. In germline, CDR1 is LNHDA, CDR2 SQIVND (reference sequence). The CDR3 loop reads CASGGQTNTGELFF. In DNA, the CDR3 is TGTGCCAGTGGGGGACAGACGAACACCGGGGAGCTGTTTTTT.

The chain links TRBV11-3 to TRBJ1-3, with D possibly TRBD1 on 6 matching bases. V gave up 6 bases and J gave up 0 bases, with 12 bases separating them. The CDR3 is 15 residues long. CDR1 SGHNT and CDR2 YENEEA come from the germline V gene. CDR3: CASSRDRSSGNTIYF. As DNA, the CDR3 is TGTGCCAGCAGTCGAGACAGGAGCTCTGGAAACACCATATATTTT.

The rearrangement links TRBV18 to TRBJ2-1, with 8 bases aligning to TRBD2. Germline V lookup: CDR1 KGHSH, CDR2 LQKENI. The CDR3 is 16 amino acids. Unmatched junction bases numbered 8, after V lost 0 bases and J lost 7 bases. The CDR3 loop reads CASSPPASGSGNEQFF. The CDR3 DNA reads TGTGCCAGCTCACCACCGGCCAGCGGGAGCGGGAATGAGCAGTTCTTC.

The V gene is TRBV18, the J gene TRBJ2-2; D is unresolved. Between the trimmed V and J ends, which lost 2 bases and 5 bases, there was a span of 9 bases. This CDR3 comprises 14 residues. In germline, CDR1 is KGHSH, CDR2 LQKENI. Here the CDR3 reads CASSPKSRTGELFF. The CDR3 DNA reads TGTGCCAGCTCACCAAAGTCCAGGACCGGGGAGCTGTTTTTT.

CDR3 nucleotide sequence: TGTGCCACCGGGACAGGCGATGCCACAGAGACCCAGTACTTC. Translation gives CATGTGDATETQYF. The chain combines TRBV21-1 with TRBJ2-5; no DNA check was done on the table's D call, TRBD1. TRBV21-1 is a listed pseudogene. The CDR3 contains 14 residues.

V gene TRBV18 combines with J gene TRBJ2-7, with unresolved D. Germline V gives CDR1 KGHSH, CDR2 LQKENI. The V end lost 2 bases, the J end lost 3 bases, and 8 bases lay between the germline ends. The CDR3 totals 13 residues. In DNA form, the CDR3 reads TGTGCCAGCTCACCAGAGGCTGGCTACGAGCAGTACTTC. Its protein is CASSPEAGYEQYF. The variable domain in full, completed from reference TRBV18 and TRBJ2-7, reads NAGVMQNPRHLVRRRGQEARLRCSPMKGHSHVYWYRQLPEEGLKFMVYLQKENIIDESGMPKERFSAEFPKEGPSILRIQQVVRGDSAAYFCASSPEAGYEQYFGPGTRLTVT.

The chain recombines TRBV5-1 with TRBJ2-7; 10 nucleotides match TRBD2. Looked up from germline, CDR1 is SGHRS and CDR2 is YFSETQ. V gave up 0 bases and J gave up 6 bases; unmatched junction bases: 9. This CDR3 region has 16 residues. The chain's CDR3 is CASSLDLGLAGAEQYF. The CDR3 DNA follows: TGCGCCAGCAGCTTGGATTTGGGTCTAGCGGGAGCCGAGCAGTACTTC.

V and J are TRBV15 and TRBJ1-5; no reliable D call. In germline, CDR1 is LNHNV, CDR2 YYDKDF (reference sequence). Trimming removed 1 base at V and 11 bases at J, with 18 bases between. The CDR3 has 15 residues. The DNA for the CDR3 is TGTGCCACCAGCAGAGCGAATAATCTTGGCAGCGCCCAGCATTTT. Its protein product is CATSRANNLGSAQHF. Combining the CDR3 with reference TRBV15 and TRBJ1-5 gives the whole variable domain DAMVIQNPRYQVTQFGKPVTLSCSQTLNHNVMYWYQQKSSQAPKLLFHYYDKDFNNEADTPDNFQSRRPNTSFCFLDIRSPGLGDTAMYLCATSRANNLGSAQHFGDGTRLSIL.

The rearrangement uses TRBV10-3 and TRBJ1-1; a weak D match, TRBD1 (5 bases). V lost 4 bases and J lost 0, with 12 bases in between. The CDR3 has 15 residues. Looked up from germline, CDR1 is ENHRY and CDR2 is SYGVKD. The CDR3 bases are TGTGCCATCAGTGGAAGTGGGGGGGTGAACACTGAAGCTTTCTTT. Its protein is CAISGSGGVNTEAFF.

This clone was observed a handful of times. This chain links TRBV5-8 with TRBJ1-5, with unresolved D. CDR1 and CDR2 (germline): SGHTS, YDEGEE. The CDR3 length is 15 residues. The ends were cut back, 2 bases at V and 3 bases at J, with 12 bases in the middle. CDR3 protein: CASSLRLGFNQPQHF. For the CDR3, the DNA is TGTGCCAGCAGCTTAAGACTGGGCTTCAATCAGCCCCAGCATTTT.

The J gene is TRBJ1-3, the V gene TRBV5-5; D is ambiguous. V lost 0 bases to trimming and J lost 4 bases, with 14 bases between them. Per germline, CDR1 SGHKS and CDR2 YYEKEE (reference sequence). The CDR3 extends over 16 amino acids. The CDR3 loop reads CASSLAWGLQGNTIYF. The CDR3 bases are TGTGCCAGCAGCTTGGCCTGGGGTCTACAGGGAAACACCATATATTTT.

The rearrangement links TRBV5-1 to TRBJ2-7; D ambiguous. The CDR3 covers 15 residues. CDR1 is SGHRS and CDR2 is YFSETQ in the germline V gene. The germline V and J ends were trimmed by 4 bases and 6 bases, with 20 bases remaining between them. This CDR3 is CASSLTGPRRVEQYF. The CDR3 DNA is TGCGCCAGCAGCCTTACCGGGCCCCGACGGGTCGAGCAGTACTTC.